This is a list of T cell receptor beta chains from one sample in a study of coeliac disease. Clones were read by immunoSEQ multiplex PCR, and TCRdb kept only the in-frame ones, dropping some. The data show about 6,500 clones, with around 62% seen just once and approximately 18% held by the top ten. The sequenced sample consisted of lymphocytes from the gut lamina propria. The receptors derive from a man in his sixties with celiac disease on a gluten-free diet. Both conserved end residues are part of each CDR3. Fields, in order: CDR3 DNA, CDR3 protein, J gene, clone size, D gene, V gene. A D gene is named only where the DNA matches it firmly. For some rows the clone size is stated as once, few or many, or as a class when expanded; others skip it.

cdr3_nt: TGTGCCAGCAGCTTGTGGCAGGGCCCCGGGGAGCTGTTTTTT
cdr3_aa: CASSLWQGPGELFF
j_call: TRBJ2-2
clone_size: .
d_call: .
v_call: TRBV11-2

cdr3_nt: TGCGCCAGCAGACTAGACGGGAACACTGAAGCTTTCTTT
cdr3_aa: CASRLDGNTEAFF
j_call: TRBJ1-1
clone_size: once
d_call: .
v_call: TRBV5-1

cdr3_nt: TGTGCCACCCTGAAGGGGGGGGGCATGGACTTC
cdr3_aa: CATLKGGGMDF
j_call: TRBJ2-7
clone_size: few
d_call: .
v_call: TRBV2

cdr3_nt: TGTGCCAGCAGCCGGGGACAGACGGGCAATCAGCCCCAGCATTTT
cdr3_aa: CASSRGQTGNQPQHF
j_call: TRBJ1-5
clone_size: .
d_call: TRBD1
v_call: TRBV28

cdr3_nt: TGTGCCAGCAGCCAAGTAGACGGGGGGGGTGCAGATACGCAGTATTTT
cdr3_aa: CASSQVDGGGADTQYF
j_call: TRBJ2-3
clone_size: .
d_call: TRBD2
v_call: TRBV14

cdr3_nt: TGTGCCAGTAGCCGACAGGGGATTTCCTACGAGCAGTACTTC
cdr3_aa: CASSRQGISYEQYF
j_call: TRBJ2-7
clone_size: .
d_call: TRBD1
v_call: TRBV19

cdr3_nt: TGTGCCAGCAGGCCGGGACAGACCTACGAGCAGTACTTC
cdr3_aa: CASRPGQTYEQYF
j_call: TRBJ2-7
clone_size: .
d_call: TRBD1
v_call: TRBV27

cdr3_nt: TGTGCCAGCAGCTCTGATGCACCGGGTTTTGAGTTCTTC
cdr3_aa: CASSSDAPGFEFF
j_call: TRBJ2-1
clone_size: .
d_call: .
v_call: TRBV7-9

cdr3_nt: TGTGCCAGTAGTATGATTGCAGACACTGAAGCTTTCTTT
cdr3_aa: CASSMIADTEAFF
j_call: TRBJ1-1
clone_size: .
d_call: .
v_call: TRBV19

cdr3_nt: TGTGCCAGCAGCCCCGGCGGGGGGGGGCTGCATGAAGCTTTCTTT
cdr3_aa: CASSPGGGGLHEAFF
j_call: TRBJ1-1
clone_size: medium-sized
d_call: .
v_call: TRBV9

cdr3_nt: TGTGCCAGCAGCTCGACGACTGGTGCGGGTTATGGCTACACCTTC
cdr3_aa: CASSSTTGAGYGYTF
j_call: TRBJ1-2
clone_size: .
d_call: .
v_call: TRBV2

cdr3_nt: TGTGCCAGCAGTGAGCACAGGAACGACTTAAAAGAGACCCAGTACTTC
cdr3_aa: CASSEHRNDLKETQYF
j_call: TRBJ2-5
clone_size: .
d_call: .
v_call: TRBV6-1

cdr3_nt: TGTGCCAGCAAGGTAGCGGAGTCCTACGAGCAGTACTTC
cdr3_aa: CASKVAESYEQYF
j_call: TRBJ2-7
clone_size: .
d_call: .
v_call: TRBV6-1

cdr3_nt: TGTGCCAGCAGTGGACAGGGAGGCTCACCCCTCCACTTT
cdr3_aa: CASSGQGGSPLHF
j_call: TRBJ1-6
clone_size: .
d_call: TRBD1
v_call: TRBV2

cdr3_nt: TGTGCCAGCAGCCCCCGGGGACAACCTAGATATGGCTACACCTTC
cdr3_aa: CASSPRGQPRYGYTF
j_call: TRBJ1-2
clone_size: few
d_call: .
v_call: TRBV5-6

cdr3_nt: TGTGCCAGCAGGGTAACAGGGGTGTACGAGCAGTACTTC
cdr3_aa: CASRVTGVYEQYF
j_call: TRBJ2-7
clone_size: .
d_call: TRBD1
v_call: TRBV13

cdr3_nt: TGTGCCAGCAGCTTAGAGGGACAGGGGTCGGGAGAGCAGTACTTC
cdr3_aa: CASSLEGQGSGEQYF
j_call: TRBJ2-7
clone_size: .
d_call: TRBD1
v_call: TRBV7-6

cdr3_nt: TGTGCCAGTAAGGGGGCGGTTTGGGAGACCCAGTACTTC
cdr3_aa: CASKGAVWETQYF
j_call: TRBJ2-5
clone_size: .
d_call: TRBD1
v_call: TRBV11-2

cdr3_nt: TGTGCCACCAAAACCGGGACAGGAGGCACTGAAGCTTTCTTT
cdr3_aa: CATKTGTGGTEAFF
j_call: TRBJ1-1
clone_size: .
d_call: TRBD1
v_call: TRBV30

cdr3_nt: TGTGCCAGCAGCCTTCTTGCGGGGGGCCGGAATGAGCAGTTCTTC
cdr3_aa: CASSLLAGGRNEQFF
j_call: TRBJ2-1
clone_size: few
d_call: TRBD2
v_call: TRBV7-2

cdr3_nt: TGTGCCTGGAGTGTAAAGGGGAGGGGCAATCAGCCCCAGCATTTT
cdr3_aa: CAWSVKGRGNQPQHF
j_call: TRBJ1-5
clone_size: .
d_call: .
v_call: TRBV30

cdr3_nt: TGTGCCAGCACACCCGGACAGACCAAAAACATTCAGTACTTC
cdr3_aa: CASTPGQTKNIQYF
j_call: TRBJ2-4
clone_size: once
d_call: .
v_call: TRBV6-5

cdr3_nt: TGTGCCAGTAGAGAAAACAGGCTGGGCGAAAAACTGTTTTTT
cdr3_aa: CASRENRLGEKLFF
j_call: TRBJ1-4
clone_size: .
d_call: .
v_call: TRBV19